Below, 5 T cell receptor beta chains from the same sample are listed, as sequenced in a study of OX40 agonist ivuxolimab in advanced cancers. Repertoires were generated with immunoSEQ multiplex PCR, while TCRdb's copy carries only in-frame clones and drops some. The table has 76,000 or so clones, approximately 85% seen once; the top ten hold roughly 5.5%. The starting material was CD4+ or CD8+ T cells sorted from blood, obtained in a trial of the OX40 agonist ivuxolimab. The receptor source for this set is an adult with an advanced solid tumor such as melanoma, head and neck, liver or kidney cancer.

The chain employs TRBV2 and TRBJ1-5; possible D gene TRBD1, 6 bases. The ends were cut back, 7 bases at V and 9 bases at J, with 13 bases in the middle. Germline-derived CDR1 and CDR2 are SNHLY and FYNNEI. CDR3 length: 12 residues. The CDR3 nucleotides read TGTGCCAGCACCGTTAAGGGGGGGCCCCAGCATTTT. This codes for CASTVKGGPQHF.

The chain combines TRBV19 with TRBJ1-5; 7 bases agree with TRBD1. With V trimmed by 2 bases and J by 9 bases, 7 bases remained unmatched. The CDR3 loop spans 14 amino acids. Germline assignment: CDR1 LNHDA and CDR2 SQIVND (reference sequence). The CDR3 DNA reads as TGTGCCAGTAGTATAAGCCAGGGGGGTGGGCCCCAGCATTTT. Its translation: CASSISQGGGPQHF.

V is TRBV5-8 and J is TRBJ2-5, with D uncertain. This CDR3 comprises 15 residues. CDR1 and CDR2 from the germline V gene are SGHTS and YDEGEE. V was cut by 9 bases and J by 5 bases, with 23 bases left in between. CDR3 DNA: TGTGCCACCTGCCTTAGTCGGTTTGGTATCGAGACCCAGTACTTC. Protein product: CATCLSRFGIETQYF.

CDR3 residues: CASSLAQTNTEAFF. In nucleotides, the CDR3 is TGCGCCAGCAGCTTGGCACAGACGAACACTGAAGCTTTCTTT. The rearrangement uses TRBV5-1 and TRBJ1-1; D gene unclear. This CDR3 comprises 14 residues. The germline V and J ends were trimmed by 0 bases and 1 base, with 7 bases remaining between them. Germline V CDR1 and CDR2: SGHRS, YFSETQ.

V and J are TRBV27 and TRBJ1-5; TRBD1 matches 11 bases. The germline gives CDR1 MNHEY, CDR2 SMNVEV (reference sequence). Trimming cost V 5 bases and J 0 bases; bases outside gene matches: 9. This CDR3 comprises 18 residues. The CDR3 loop is CASSPGQGGVYSNQPQHF. CDR3 sequence (DNA): TGTGCCAGCAGTCCGGGACAGGGGGGAGTTTATAGCAATCAGCCCCAGCATTTT.